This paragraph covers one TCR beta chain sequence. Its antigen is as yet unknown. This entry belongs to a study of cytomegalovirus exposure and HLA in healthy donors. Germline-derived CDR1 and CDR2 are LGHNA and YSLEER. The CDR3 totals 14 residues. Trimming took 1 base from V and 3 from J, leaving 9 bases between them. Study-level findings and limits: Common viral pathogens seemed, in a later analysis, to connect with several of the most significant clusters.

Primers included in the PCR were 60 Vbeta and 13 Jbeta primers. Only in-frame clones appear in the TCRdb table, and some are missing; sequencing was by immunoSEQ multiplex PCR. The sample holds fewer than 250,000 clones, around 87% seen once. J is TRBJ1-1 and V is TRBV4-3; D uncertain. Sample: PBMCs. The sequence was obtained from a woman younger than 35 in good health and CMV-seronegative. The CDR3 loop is CASSQGLQDTEAFF. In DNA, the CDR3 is TGCGCCAGCAGCCAAGGCCTCCAGGACACTGAAGCTTTCTTT.